The 19 T cell receptor beta chains in this list originate from one sample, sequenced in a study of a mutant IDH1 vaccine in newly diagnosed glioma. As for time point: baseline, week 1 (first vaccination visit). Stated treatment: pre-vaccination baseline after standard-of-care therapy. Method: immunoSEQ multiplex PCR; TCRdb's copy keeps in-frame clones and lacks some. The table includes tens of thousands of clones, about 83% detected once. The starting material was PBMCs, obtained from a glioma patient treated with radiotherapy, temozolomide or both. The source is a woman between 45 and 65 years old with glioma.

The V gene is TRBV6-6, the J gene TRBJ2-2, with a tentative D call TRBD1 (6 bases). Trimming shortened V by 8 bases and J by 9 bases, and 16 bases separated the two germline ends. The CDR3 consists of 13 residues. In germline, CDR1 is MNHNY, CDR2 SVGAGI (reference sequence). Here the CDR3 reads CASGQSGTRELFF. As DNA, the CDR3 is TGTGCCAGCGGGCAATCGGGGACAAGGGAGCTGTTTTTT.

The chain is built from TRBV6-1 and TRBJ2-7, with 9 bases fitting TRBD1. Germline V gene sequence: CDR1 MNHNS, CDR2 SASEGT. The CDR3 extends over 14 amino acids. The V segment lost 6 bases and the J segment 0 bases; nucleotides outside the gene matches: 3. The CDR3 loop reads CASRDRGGSYEQYF. Written as DNA, the CDR3 is TGTGCCAGCAGAGACAGGGGGGGCTCCTACGAGCAGTACTTC.

The V and J genes are TRBV6-1 and TRBJ1-5; no clear D. With 6 bases removed from V and 6 bases from J, the gap between germline ends came to 15 bases. Looked up from germline, CDR1 is MNHNS and CDR2 is SASEGT. CDR3 length equals 14 residues. This chain's CDR3 is CASRAAASGQPQHF. CDR3 DNA sequence: TGTGCCAGCAGGGCCGCCGCGTCGGGTCAGCCCCAGCATTTT.

J is TRBJ2-2 and V is TRBV7-2; D not resolved. V was trimmed by 1 base and J by 3 bases, leaving 3 bases between them. The CDR3 loop spans 13 amino acids. CDR1 and CDR2 from the germline V gene are SGHTA and FQGNSA. The CDR3 DNA reads as TGTGCCAGCAGCTTAGGTGACACCGGGGAGCTGTTTTTT. Its protein is CASSLGDTGELFF.

This sequence joins TRBV4-1 and TRBJ1-4; the D gene is possibly TRBD1 (6 bases). Germline lookup yields CDR1 MGHRA and CDR2 YSYEKL. Trimming pared 5 bases from V and 3 bases from J, leaving 13 bases between. This CDR3 comprises 15 residues. The CDR3 is CASSWGKGANEKLFF. The CDR3, as DNA: TGCGCCAGCAGCTGGGGGAAGGGGGCTAATGAAAAACTGTTTTTT.

The chain employs TRBV7-2 and TRBJ2-5, with a tentative D call TRBD2 (5 bases). From germline, CDR1 is SGHTA and CDR2 FQGNSA. The CDR3 totals 15 residues. Trimming cost V 4 bases and J 5 bases, with 17 bases left between them. Here the CDR3 reads CASSWVDGVRETQYF. As DNA, the CDR3 is TGTGCCAGCAGCTGGGTAGACGGGGTGCGGGAGACCCAGTACTTC.

This chain links TRBV19 with TRBJ2-1, with TRBD1 identical over 8 bases. CDR3 size: 15 residues. Germline V gene lookup returns CDR1 LNHDA and CDR2 SQIVND (reference sequence). Trimming removed 5 bases from V and 3 bases from J; junction bases left unmatched: 6. CDR3 region: CASSLGTGNYNEQFF. In DNA, the CDR3 is TGTGCCAGTAGTCTCGGGACAGGAAACTACAATGAGCAGTTCTTC. The whole variable domain, filled in from reference TRBV19 and TRBJ2-1, reads DGGITQSPKYLFRKEGQNVTLSCEQNLNHDAMYWYRQDPGQGLRLIYYSQIVNDFQKGDIAEGYSVSREKKESFPLTVTSAQKNPTAFYLCASSLGTGNYNEQFFGPGTRLTVL.

There are a few counts of this clone. This sequence joins TRBV4-1 and TRBJ1-2; 11 bases match TRBD1. The V segment lost 3 bases and the J segment 14 bases; nucleotides outside the gene matches: 2. The CDR3 runs 11 residues. Germline CDR1 reads MGHRA; CDR2 reads YSYEKL. CDR3 amino acids: CASSQGQGVTF. CDR3 nucleotides: TGCGCCAGCAGCCAGGGACAGGGGGTGACCTTC.

This chain links TRBV5-1 with TRBJ1-2; D possibly corresponds to TRBD1 (5 bases). Trimming took 5 bases from V and 6 from J, leaving 17 bases between them. Germline CDR1 reads SGHRS; CDR2 reads YFSETQ. The CDR3 covers 14 residues. The CDR3 spells CASRRQGGEDGYTF. The CDR3, as DNA: TGCGCCAGCAGGAGGCAAGGAGGGGAGGATGGCTACACCTTC.

The chain joins TRBV6-7 to TRBJ2-5; D is unresolved. TRBV6-7 is annotated as an ORF whose role is uncertain. The ends were cut back, 11 bases at V and 4 bases at J, with 17 bases in the middle. The CDR3 covers 13 residues. Here the CDR3 reads CARARNGGETQYF. CDR3 in DNA: TGTGCCCGAGCACGGAATGGCGGAGAGACCCAGTACTTC.

This chain links TRBV5-6 with TRBJ2-3; no definite D call. This CDR3 has 14 amino acids. The germline gives CDR1 SGHDT, CDR2 YYEEEE. Trimming removed 6 bases at V and 4 bases at J, with 15 bases between. CDR3 in DNA: TGTGCCAGCACCCGAGGCCTCCGGGCAGATACGCAGTATTTT. Protein: CASTRGLRADTQYF.

This clone was counted once. CDR3 sequence (DNA): TGTGCCAGCAGTTTATTAGGCGGAGATAATGAAAAACTGTTTTTT. As protein: CASSLLGGDNEKLFF. The V gene is TRBV28, the J gene TRBJ1-4, with no clear D. CDR3 length equals 15 residues. Trimming stripped 1 base from V and 4 bases from J, with 10 bases between. Germline CDR1 and CDR2: MDHEN and SYDVKM.

The rearrangement uses TRBV6-5 and TRBJ2-5; either TRBD1 or TRBD2 may fit D (7 bases each). Trimming pared 8 bases from V and 5 bases from J, leaving 18 bases between. The germline V gene encodes CDR1 MNHEY and CDR2 SVGAGI. This CDR3 has 14 amino acids. CDR3 nucleotides: TGTGCCAGCGGGCAGGGGGGGAGTTGGGAGACCCAGTACTTC. Translated, it gives CASGQGGSWETQYF.

This chain uses TRBV21-1 with TRBJ1-1. TRBV21-1 is a documented pseudogene. The CDR3 extends over 18 amino acids. The DNA of the CDR3 is TGTGCCAGCAGCAAAGAATGCCCAGGGTCACATCGGGGGACTGAAGCTTTCTTT. Residues: CASSKECPGSHRGTEAFF.

The genes are TRBV5-8 and TRBJ1-5; D unclear. CDR3 length: 19 residues. The germline V gene has CDR1 SGHTS and CDR2 YDEGEE. V lost 4 bases, J lost 0 bases, and 23 bases lay in between. The CDR3 nucleotides are TGTGCCAGCAGCGCATTATTCAACCCGGGAGCTTATAGCAATCAGCCCCAGCATTTT. Translation: CASSALFNPGAYSNQPQHF.

The V gene is TRBV29-1, the J gene TRBJ1-3; D gene uncertain. Germline V CDR1 and CDR2: SQVTM, ANQGSEA. The CDR3 sequence is 13 residues long. Trimming stripped 7 bases from V and 1 base from J, with 11 bases between. The CDR3 protein is CSAQGVSGNTIYF. CDR3 sequence (DNA): TGCAGCGCACAAGGCGTTTCTGGAAACACCATATATTTT. Full variable domain (outside the CDR3, taken from reference TRBV29-1 and TRBJ1-3): SAVISQKPSRDICQRGTSLTIQCQVDSQVTMMFWYRQQPGQSLTLIATANQGSEATYESGFVIDKFPISRPNLTFSTLTVSNMSPEDSSIYLCSAQGVSGNTIYFGEGSWLTVV.

The CDR3 protein is CASSVAGGARETQYF. The CDR3 coding sequence is TGTGCCAGCAGCGTGGCGGGGGGCGCCCGGGAGACCCAGTACTTC. The V and J genes are TRBV9 and TRBJ2-5, with 8 bases aligning to TRBD2. The CDR3 runs 15 residues. Germline trimming cut 2 bases from V and 5 bases from J; bases unmatched to any gene: 8. CDR1 is SGDLS, CDR2 YYNGEE, per germline.

V usage is TRBV19 and J usage is TRBJ1-1; D gene unclear. The CDR3 runs 13 residues. Deletions cut 5 bases from V and 8 bases from J, with 15 bases between. The germline V gene encodes CDR1 LNHDA and CDR2 SQIVND (reference sequence). CDR3 in amino acids: CASSRLALPEAFF. In nucleotides, the CDR3 is TGTGCCAGTAGTCGTCTCGCCTTACCGGAAGCTTTCTTT.

This clone counts as medium-sized (0.01 to 0.1%). V and J are TRBV27 and TRBJ1-2, with D possibly TRBD1 on 5 matching bases. This CDR3 region has 13 residues. Germline CDR1 is MNHEY and CDR2 is SMNVEV (reference sequence). The V and J ends lost 3 bases and 8 bases respectively, with 13 bases between them. DNA of the CDR3: TGTGCCAGCAGTTTGGGGCCTTGGGAGGGCTACACCTTC. Its translation: CASSLGPWEGYTF.